One and the same sample provided the 9 T cell receptor beta chains below, sequenced in a study of radiotherapy plus CTLA-4 blockade in lung cancer. Produced via immunoSEQ multiplex PCR; TCRdb's table is partial and in-frame only. This sample yields roughly 30,000 clones, of which 75% to 85% are seen a single time; around 23% belongs to the top ten. The input for sequencing was peripheral blood, taken from a patient treated with radiotherapy plus ipilimumab. These TCRs come from a human donor with non-small cell lung cancer that progressed on radiotherapy plus ipilimumab.

This chain joins TRBV18 and TRBJ1-2; 7 nucleotides agree with TRBD1. Losses at the gene ends were 4 bases for V and 4 bases for J; bases not matched to a gene: 9. Germline V lookup: CDR1 KGHSH, CDR2 LQKENI. This CDR3 is built from 15 residues. CDR3 loop: CASSRMDRPGYGYTF. The CDR3 DNA is TGTGCCAGCTCACGGATGGACAGGCCCGGCTATGGCTACACCTTC.

The chain carries TRBV2 and TRBJ1-2, with D tentatively TRBD1 (5 bases). The CDR3 sequence is 13 residues long. The V gene lost 6 bases and the J gene lost 2 bases, with 10 bases spanning the gap. Germline V gene data show CDR1 as SNHLY and CDR2 as FYNNEI. CDR3 nucleotides: TGTGCCAGCAGCACACAGGAAAACTATGGCTACACCTTC. Protein sequence: CASSTQENYGYTF.

This clone was detected a few times. The genes are TRBV9 and TRBJ2-2, with 13 bases identical to TRBD2. The CDR3 sequence is 17 residues long. The V and J ends lost 2 bases and 6 bases, in that order; junction bases with no gene match: 7. Germline V gene data show CDR1 as SGDLS and CDR2 as YYNGEE. Here the CDR3 reads CASSVTSGGTLAGELFF. For the CDR3, the DNA is TGTGCCAGCAGCGTGACTAGCGGGGGGACCCTTGCCGGGGAGCTGTTTTTT.

In this sample, this clone turned up a few times. The chain's CDR3 is CASSVQVQGEQYF. The DNA for the CDR3 is TGCGCCAGCAGTGTACAGGTTCAGGGCGAGCAGTACTTC. The chain combines TRBV10-1 with TRBJ2-7; D possibly corresponds to TRBD1 (5 bases). Germline lookup yields CDR1 WNHNN and CDR2 SYGVQD (reference sequence). V was trimmed by 4 bases and J by 6 bases, leaving 13 bases between them. This CDR3 has 13 residues.

This clone was seen only a few times. V usage is TRBV7-9 and J usage is TRBJ1-2; no clear D gene. Deletions cut 5 bases from V and 6 bases from J, with 13 bases between. From germline, CDR1 is SEHNR and CDR2 FQNEAQ (reference sequence). The CDR3 consists of 13 residues. This CDR3 reads CASSPTSVHGYTF. The CDR3 DNA sequence: TGTGCCAGCAGCCCCACTTCGGTCCATGGCTACACCTTC.

The CDR3 spells CASSHHSGQGYEQYF. In DNA, the CDR3 is TGCGCCAGCAGCCACCATTCCGGACAGGGCTACGAGCAGTACTTC. The chain links TRBV4-1 to TRBJ2-7; 8 positions agree with TRBD1. With V trimmed by 3 bases and J by 3 bases, 7 bases remained unmatched. Germline assignment: CDR1 MGHRA and CDR2 YSYEKL. The CDR3 runs 15 residues.

This clone occurred a few times. An end of the junction differs from the germline gene, which may be a read error. The chain has TRBV27 and TRBJ2-5; 11 positions match TRBD2. This CDR3 is built from 16 residues. CDR1 is MNHEY and CDR2 is SMNVEV in the germline V gene (reference sequence). The CDR3 loop is CASSLSSGGPQETQYF. The CDR3 bases are TGTGCCAGCAGTCTATCTAGCGGGGGGCCCCAAGAGACCCAGTACTTC.

This chain links TRBV2 with TRBJ1-5; tentatively, D is TRBD1 (5 bases). Germline V gene lookup returns CDR1 SNHLY and CDR2 FYNNEI. V dropped 4 bases and J dropped 3 bases, with 10 bases sitting between them. CDR3 size: 14 residues. The CDR3 region is CASSADRINQPQHF. The CDR3, as DNA: TGTGCCAGCAGTGCCGACAGAATCAATCAGCCCCAGCATTTT.

V usage is TRBV9 and J usage is TRBJ2-3, with TRBD2 as a possible D gene (5 bases). Germline CDR1 SGDLS, CDR2 YYNGEE. The CDR3 spans 15 residues. V was clipped by 2 bases and J by 4 bases, with 14 bases between them. The CDR3 loop is CASSVSGYGADTQYF. The CDR3 DNA follows: TGTGCCAGCAGCGTTTCCGGATACGGGGCAGATACGCAGTATTTT.